The 15 T cell receptor beta chains reported below all come from one sample, sequenced in a study of response to subunit inactivated influenza vaccine. TCRdb itself ran the RT-PCR reads through MiXCR, one entry per CDR3 protein. The table has about 570,000 distinct CDR3 sequences, about 11% seen once. These data also featured in a second study, about T cells expressing NK-cell markers. Per that study: Scientists made TCR beta cDNA using 5'RACE template switching with UMIs.

This specimen was PBMCs from blood, taken on the day of vaccination. Receptors originate from a man between 45 and 60 years old who received an inactivated influenza vaccine.

Many counts were recorded for this clonotype. V gene TRBV5-6 combines with J gene TRBJ2-7; 7 bases agree with TRBD2. CDR1 is SGHDT, CDR2 YYEEEE, per germline. CDR3 length: 14 amino acids. Losses at the gene ends were 1 base for V and 2 bases for J; bases not matched to a gene: 3. CDR3 amino acids: CASSLSGATYEQYF. Written as DNA, the CDR3 is TGTGCCAGCAGCTTGAGCGGGGCAACCTACGAGCAGTACTTC.

The chain joins TRBV11-2 to TRBJ2-2, with 9 bases fitting TRBD1. CDR3 length: 16 residues. The junction had 4 bases not matched to a gene; V was cut back by 0 bases and J by 5 bases. Per the germline V gene, CDR1 is SGHAT and CDR2 is FQNNGV. The CDR3 loop reads CASSLELGQGTGELFF. The DNA of the CDR3 is TGTGCCAGCAGCTTAGAATTGGGACAGGGAACCGGGGAGCTGTTTTTT.

The rearrangement links TRBV28 to TRBJ1-2; a possible D gene is TRBD1 (6 bases). Germline lookup yields CDR1 MDHEN and CDR2 SYDVKM. This CDR3 region has 13 residues. V was trimmed by 6 bases and J by 4 bases, leaving 12 bases between them. The CDR3: CASRQGLPYGYTF. The CDR3 DNA reads as TGTGCCAGCAGACAGGGCCTGCCCTATGGCTACACCTTC.

The V and J genes are TRBV10-3 and TRBJ1-2; TRBD1 might be the D (6 bases). The CDR3 is 16 residues long. CDR1 is ENHRY, CDR2 SYGVKD, per germline. V dropped 0 bases and J dropped 7 bases, with 18 bases sitting between them. The CDR3 region is CAISESSFRGRGGYTF. As DNA, the CDR3 is TGTGCCATCAGTGAGTCGAGTTTCAGGGGCCGGGGTGGCTACACCTTC.

This clonotype was counted only a few times. The CDR3 nucleotides read TGCAGTGCTCTGGGGGCCTTTCGCTCTGGAAACACCATATATTTT. Its protein product is CSALGAFRSGNTIYF. V is TRBV20-1 and J is TRBJ1-3, with a possible D match to TRBD1 (6 bases). This CDR3 has 15 amino acids. Germline CDR1 reads DFQATT; CDR2 reads SNEGSKA (reference sequence). V gave up 5 bases and J gave up 0 bases, with 14 bases separating them.

Only a few counts were recorded for this clonotype. The chain links TRBV20-1 to TRBJ2-7; maybe TRBD1 (5 bases). Germline lookup yields CDR1 DFQATT and CDR2 SNEGSKA (reference sequence). V lost 0 bases to trimming and J lost 3 bases, with 15 bases between them. The CDR3 totals 15 residues. The CDR3 is CSARDGRAGIYEQYF. The CDR3 bases are TGCAGTGCTAGAGATGGACGGGCAGGGATCTACGAGCAGTACTTC.

The CDR3: CASSQDRGDYGYTF. The DNA of the CDR3 is TGTGCCAGCAGTCAGGACAGGGGGGACTATGGCTACACCTTC. The rearrangement uses TRBV7-2 and TRBJ1-2, with 10 bases that match TRBD1. Germline CDR1 and CDR2: SGHTA and FQGNSA. V lost 6 bases to trimming and J lost 3 bases; unmatched junction nucleotides: 4. This CDR3 is 14 amino acids long.

This clonotype occurred a few times. J is TRBJ1-1 and V is TRBV6-5, with D tentatively TRBD1 (5 bases). Germline CDR1 MNHEY, CDR2 SVGAGI. This CDR3 region has 15 residues. V lost 2 bases and J 1 base, leaving 11 bases between the germline ends. CDR3 bases: TGTGCCAGCAGTTACCCGAACAGGCCGAACACTGAAGCTTTCTTT. This gives the protein CASSYPNRPNTEAFF.

This clonotype was seen a few times. The chain combines TRBV27 with TRBJ2-3; 10 bases align to TRBD1. V dropped 6 bases and J dropped 0; count of bases not matched to a gene: 6. There are 16 residues in the CDR3. In germline, CDR1 is MNHEY, CDR2 SMNVEV (reference sequence). The CDR3 bases are TGTGCCAGCAGAAGACAGGGGGCCTCTAGCACAGATACGCAGTATTTT. It translates to CASRRQGASSTDTQYF.

The sample holds many counts of this clonotype. The gene calls are TRBV7-3 and TRBJ1-3; D is undetermined. The CDR3 totals 13 residues. The V end was cut by 3 bases, the J end by 3 bases, with 6 bases between. The germline V gene has CDR1 SGHTA and CDR2 FQGTGA. The CDR3 spells CASSFDNGNTIYF. CDR3 nucleotide sequence: TGTGCCAGCAGCTTCGACAATGGAAACACCATATATTTT.

The rearrangement links TRBV7-9 to TRBJ2-1; D is possibly TRBD2 (7 bases). V was pared by 4 bases and J by 8 bases, with 21 bases between. The CDR3 is made up of 16 amino acids. Germline V gives CDR1 SEHNR, CDR2 FQNEAQ (reference sequence). CDR3 DNA: TGTGCCAGCAGCTCGCAACTCAGTGGGGGGGCTTATGAGCAGTTCTTC. It encodes CASSSQLSGGAYEQFF. Supplemented by reference TRBV7-9 and TRBJ2-1, the full variable domain reads DTGVSQNPRHKITKRGQNVTFRCDPISEHNRLYWYRQTLGQGPEFLTYFQNEAQLEKSRLLSDRFSAERPKGSFSTLEIQRTEQGDSAMYLCASSSQLSGGAYEQFFGPGTRLTVL.

This clonotype was seen a handful of times. This sequence joins TRBV7-9 and TRBJ1-2; D uncertain. The CDR3 has 13 residues. The germline V and J ends were trimmed by 1 base and 6 bases, with 9 bases remaining between them. Germline-derived CDR1 and CDR2 are SEHNR and FQNEAQ (reference sequence). The CDR3 DNA reads as TGTGCCAGCAGCTTAGGAGAGGTGGATGGCTACACCTTC. It yields the protein CASSLGEVDGYTF.

This sequence joins TRBV20-1 and TRBJ2-1, with D possibly being TRBD1 (5 bases). The CDR3 has 13 amino acids. Germline CDR1 is DFQATT and CDR2 is SNEGSKA (reference sequence). The V end lost 6 bases, the J end lost 4 bases, and 13 bases lay between the germline ends. The CDR3 DNA reads TGCAGTGCCCACTCAAGGGGATACAATGAGCAGTTCTTC. It translates to CSAHSRGYNEQFF.

CDR3 amino acids: CASRSPGLAATEQFF. CDR3 nucleotides: TGTGCCAGCAGATCTCCGGGACTAGCGGCGACTGAGCAGTTCTTC. The chain couples TRBV7-2 to TRBJ2-1; 11 nucleotides line up with TRBD2. The CDR3 covers 15 residues. J was trimmed by 9 bases and V by 6 bases; bases with no gene match: 10. Germline loops: CDR1 SGHTA, CDR2 FQGNSA.

There are many counts of this clonotype. The CDR3 here is CASSHTGPGNEQFF. The CDR3 DNA follows: TGTGCCAGCAGCCATACGGGACCAGGAAATGAGCAGTTCTTC. The chain links TRBV3-1 to TRBJ2-1; D is perhaps TRBD1 or TRBD2 (5 bases each). In germline, CDR1 is LGHDT, CDR2 YNNKEL (reference sequence). This CDR3 contains 14 residues. Deletions cut 3 bases from V and 7 bases from J, with 13 bases between.